The 17 T cell receptor beta chains reported below all come from one sample, sequenced in a study of PD-1 blockade in classical Hodgkin lymphoma. Sequencing used immunoSEQ multiplex PCR; TCRdb keeps in-frame clones, though not all of them. The sample carries about 50,000 clones, about two thirds recorded once. Autologous stem cell transplantation was followed by relapse in every patient, and brentuximab vedotin exposure varied. Sample: peripheral blood mononuclear cells (PBMCs), taken before the second cycle of nivolumab. The receptors were sampled from a human donor with classical Hodgkin lymphoma.

This clone has ten or more counts. The chain is built from TRBV27 and TRBJ1-1; a weak D match, TRBD1 (6 bases). V lost 10 bases and J 4 bases, leaving 16 bases between the germline ends. The CDR3 has 13 amino acids. Germline CDR1 MNHEY, CDR2 SMNVEV (reference sequence). The CDR3 DNA reads TGTGCCACTACACAGGGTTCTGGCACTGAAGCTTTCTTT. Its protein product is CATTQGSGTEAFF.

V and J are TRBV11-2 and TRBJ2-7; D remains unclear. The germline CDR1 and CDR2 sequences are SGHAT and FQNNGV. The CDR3 loop spans 15 amino acids. V lost 2 bases, J lost 3 bases, and 14 bases lay in between. As DNA, the CDR3 is TGTGCCAGCAGCTTATCGACTGGCCCTCTCTACGAGCAGTACTTC. Translated, it gives CASSLSTGPLYEQYF. The whole variable domain, remainder taken from reference TRBV11-2 and TRBJ2-7, is EAGVAQSPRYKIIEKRQSVAFWCNPISGHATLYWYQQILGQGPKLLIQFQNNGVVDDSQLPKDRFSAERLKGVDSTLKIQPAKLEDSAVYLCASSLSTGPLYEQYFGPGTRLTVT.

V usage is TRBV28 and J usage is TRBJ1-4, with D uncertain. Trimming pared 6 bases from V and 4 bases from J, leaving 18 bases between. The germline gives CDR1 MDHEN, CDR2 SYDVKM. This CDR3 region has 16 residues. CDR3 coding DNA: TGTGCCAGCAGCCCAGAAATGACATACTATAATGAAAAACTGTTTTTT. As protein: CASSPEMTYYNEKLFF.

The chain uses TRBV6-5 and TRBJ1-5; D is possibly TRBD1 (6 bases). This CDR3 region has 13 residues. V lost 6 bases to trimming and J lost 3 bases, with 9 bases between them. Germline CDR1 and CDR2: MNHEY and SVGAGI. The CDR3 reads CASSDRNNQPQHF. The CDR3, as DNA: TGTGCCAGCAGCGACAGGAACAATCAGCCCCAGCATTTT.

The gene calls are TRBV19 and TRBJ2-2, with TRBD1 matching over 10 bases. Germline loops: CDR1 LNHDA, CDR2 SQIVND (reference sequence). The CDR3 is 14 residues long. V shed 8 bases, J shed 4 bases, and the junction held 4 bases outside the gene matches. CDR3 residues: CASRTGGSTGELFF. In nucleotides, the CDR3 is TGTGCCAGTCGGACAGGGGGAAGCACCGGGGAGCTGTTTTTT.

V and J are TRBV7-9 and TRBJ2-7; possible D gene TRBD1, 6 bases. The germline CDR1 and CDR2 sequences are SEHNR and FQNEAQ (reference sequence). The CDR3 totals 13 residues. V lost 2 bases and J lost 9, with 14 bases in between. CDR3 DNA sequence: TGTGCCAGCAGCTTAAGTGAGTCGACAGGGCAGTACTTC. This encodes CASSLSESTGQYF.

This clone was detected only a few times. V and J are TRBV4-1 and TRBJ1-5; D is unclear. In germline, CDR1 is MGHRA, CDR2 YSYEKL. V was shortened by 5 bases and J by 6 bases, with 11 bases between the two germline ends. The CDR3 consists of 13 residues. CDR3 residues: CASSVTQFQPQHF. The CDR3 DNA is TGCGCCAGCAGCGTTACCCAGTTTCAGCCCCAGCATTTT.

DNA for the CDR3: TGTGCCAGCAGGCTCGGCTCGAACACTGAAGCTTTCTTT. Protein sequence: CASRLGSNTEAFF. V usage is TRBV6-5 and J usage is TRBJ1-1, with D hard to call. V lost 6 bases, J lost 1 base, and 9 bases lay in between. This CDR3 is 13 amino acids long. CDR1 and CDR2 (germline): MNHEY, SVGAGI.

The rearrangement links TRBV7-6 to TRBJ2-5, with TRBD2 matching 11 bases. CDR1 SGHVS and CDR2 FNYEAQ come from the germline V gene. V shed 2 bases and J 3 bases; nucleotides not matched to a gene: 2. This CDR3 contains 15 residues. CDR3 sequence (DNA): TGTGCCAGCAGCTTAATACTAGCGGGAGAAGAGACCCAGTACTTC. Translating it yields CASSLILAGEETQYF.

The chain combines TRBV11-3 with TRBJ2-1; 8 bases agree with TRBD2. CDR1 is SGHNT and CDR2 is YENEEA in the germline V gene. The V and J ends lost 5 bases and 10 bases, in that order; junction bases with no gene match: 7. The CDR3 contains 13 residues. The CDR3 DNA sequence: TGTGCCAGCAGCCCCGCTCGGGGGGGCGAGCAGTTCTTC. Its protein is CASSPARGGEQFF.

The chain carries TRBV19 and TRBJ2-7, with 14 bases identical to TRBD2. The CDR3 sequence is 17 residues long. With V trimmed by 4 bases and J by 2 bases, 7 bases remained unmatched. Germline assignment: CDR1 LNHDA and CDR2 SQIVND (reference sequence). The chain's CDR3 is CASSRGLAGDGAYEQYF. The CDR3 nucleotides are TGTGCCAGTAGTAGGGGACTAGCGGGAGATGGGGCCTACGAGCAGTACTTC.

This clone was detected a few times. The chain is built from TRBV7-2 and TRBJ1-1, with D hard to call. The CDR3 runs 15 residues. CDR1 is SGHTA and CDR2 is FQGNSA in the germline V gene. V lost 0 bases and J 1 base, leaving 9 bases between the germline ends. The CDR3 bases are TGTGCCAGCAGCTTAGCTGGGGATGGGAACACTGAAGCTTTCTTT. Translation: CASSLAGDGNTEAFF.

The chain couples TRBV11-1 to TRBJ2-7; tentative D call: TRBD2 (6 bases). The V gene's germline CDR1 is SGHAT and CDR2 FQDESV (reference sequence). Trimming cost V 5 bases and J 3 bases, with 17 bases left between them. This CDR3 has 15 amino acids. The CDR3 loop is CASSPGGSGFYEQYF. The DNA of the CDR3 is TGTGCCAGCAGCCCCGGGGGAAGTGGATTCTACGAGCAGTACTTC.

The rearrangement links TRBV11-2 to TRBJ2-7; 7 bases agree with TRBD2. The CDR3 loop spans 16 amino acids. Per the germline V gene, CDR1 is SGHAT and CDR2 is FQNNGV. The V segment lost 1 base and the J segment 0 bases; nucleotides outside the gene matches: 6. The chain's CDR3 is CASSLVSSSGSYEQYF. CDR3 coding DNA: TGTGCCAGCAGCTTAGTGTCGTCTAGCGGCTCCTACGAGCAGTACTTC.

The rearrangement uses TRBV11-2 and TRBJ2-2; D may be TRBD2 (7 bases). Trimming left V 5 bases short and J 2 bases short, with 12 bases between. The CDR3 contains 15 residues. CDR1 SGHAT and CDR2 FQNNGV come from the germline V gene. CDR3 coding DNA: TGTGCCAGCAGCAACAGGGAGGGAAACACCGGGGAGCTGTTTTTT. Encoded protein: CASSNREGNTGELFF.

This clone was seen a single time. The chain combines TRBV7-2 with TRBJ1-5, with unresolved D. The CDR3 sequence is 16 residues long. Trimming stripped 1 base from V and 1 base from J, with 11 bases between. Germline values: CDR1 SGHTA, CDR2 FQGNSA. CDR3 amino acids: CASSLVSWVSNQPQHF. CDR3 nucleotide sequence: TGTGCCAGCAGCTTAGTGTCGTGGGTCAGCAATCAGCCCCAGCATTTT.

The chain combines TRBV5-6 with TRBJ2-7; TRBD1 matches 9 bases. J gave up 6 bases and V 0 bases, and 7 bases lay outside the gene matches. There are 15 residues in the CDR3. Germline V gives CDR1 SGHDT, CDR2 YYEEEE. The CDR3 spells CASSLGGTGRREQYF. Here the CDR3 DNA reads TGTGCCAGCAGCTTGGGGGGGACAGGGAGGCGCGAGCAGTACTTC.